A selection of T cell receptor beta chains follows, all from one sample in a study of cytomegalovirus exposure and HLA in healthy donors. The table came from immunoSEQ multiplex PCR; TCRdb's copy has only in-frame clones and leaves some out. The sample has 70,000 to 80,000 clones; 82% are singletons. Sequenced input: PBMCs. Every receptor here comes from a man younger than 35 in good health and CMV-seronegative. CDR3s include the opening cysteine and the closing phenylalanine or tryptophan.

v_gene,j_gene,CDR3aa
TRBV6-1,TRBJ2-7,CASSPNSFYEQYF
TRBV5-1,TRBJ2-2,CASRMVAGGSGELFF
TRBV9,TRBJ1-1,CASSVGGDRLSEAFF
TRBV10-1,TRBJ1-1,CASSDGGVLEAFF
TRBV18,TRBJ1-1,CASSPLGQKAFF
TRBV28,TRBJ1-2,CASSLSSLGALGYTF
TRBV19,TRBJ1-5,CASSIAVGQGSQPQHF
TRBV30,TRBJ2-5,CAWSVGTGDQETQYF
TRBV7-9,TRBJ2-5,CASSTFVLDLREETQYF
TRBV11-2,TRBJ2-5,CASTPGGPRETQYF
TRBV2,TRBJ1-1,CASRDQGNTEAFF
TRBV6-5,TRBJ2-7,CASSYSRQGGGEQYF
TRBV30,TRBJ1-1,CAWSRWGGGNTEAFF
TRBV6-1,TRBJ2-1,CASSSGSSYNEQFF
TRBV18,TRBJ2-7,CASSQQGADVAWGEQYF
TRBV5-1,-,CASNETPGGYEQYF
TRBV30,TRBJ1-2,CAWGIPRGYTF
TRBV28,TRBJ2-1,CASSPPRPSGSWQFVNEQFF
TRBV19,TRBJ2-7,CASSPQKRGYEQYF
TRBV30,TRBJ1-6,CAWTAGRGRGSPLHF
TRBV6-6,TRBJ1-5,CASRTGGQGGQPQHF
TRBV5-1,TRBJ2-3,CASLANLPTDTQYF
TRBV7-2,TRBJ1-2,CASSSNDRYYGYTF
TRBV28,TRBJ1-1,CASRLPSGQVNTEAFF
TRBV19,TRBJ2-4,CASSFLAKNIQYF